The 2 T cell receptor beta chains given below trace back to one sample, sequenced in a study of cytomegalovirus exposure and HLA in healthy donors. Primers included in the PCR were 60 Vbeta and 13 Jbeta primers. Profiling relied on immunoSEQ multiplex PCR, and the TCRdb table lists in-frame clones only, not all of them. The data show 100,000 to 150,000 clones, with about 80% seen just once and 11% held by the top ten. The sample was PBMCs. The receptor set was obtained from a man aged 30-40 years in good health and CMV-seropositive.

The chain recombines TRBV9 with TRBJ2-1; perhaps TRBD2 as D (5 bases). V was cut by 0 bases and J by 0 bases, with 10 bases left in between. Germline V gene sequence: CDR1 SGDLS, CDR2 YYNGEE. This CDR3 is 16 amino acids long. CDR3 sequence: CASSVAASLSYNEQFF. The CDR3 DNA reads as TGTGCCAGCAGCGTAGCGGCTAGCCTCTCCTACAATGAGCAGTTCTTC.

The chain links TRBV7-8 to TRBJ2-1; D may be TRBD2 (6 bases). This CDR3 spans 20 amino acids. Looked up from germline, CDR1 is SGHVS and CDR2 is FQNEAQ. V dropped 1 base and J dropped 2 bases, with 24 bases sitting between them. CDR3 nucleotides: TGTGCCAGCAGCTTAGGGTCCAAGATCTCTAGCCGGAGGGCCTACAATGAGCAGTTCTTC. This translates into CASSLGSKISSRRAYNEQFF.